The clone carrying this TCR beta chain was detected ten times or more. TCRdb reanalyzed the PCR reads with MiXCR. The sample includes fewer than 40,000 clones, 15% to 20% of them seen just once. The data derive from a study of metastatic and nonmetastatic thyroid tumors. Treatment of any kind had been given to no patient before thyroid surgery. The sequencing sample was made of blood. This receptor was identified in a female donor with papillary thyroid cancer or a benign thyroid nodule (not recorded which). Some clones in this sample may be carry-over from other donors' samples.

The CDR3: CASSDMGQGQETQYF. The CDR3 nucleotides are TGTGCCAGCAGTGATATGGGACAGGGGCAAGAGACCCAGTACTTC. The chain has TRBV2 and TRBJ2-5; 10 nucleotides align to TRBD1. The V segment lost 3 bases and the J segment 2 bases; nucleotides outside the gene matches: 3. Germline V gives CDR1 SNHLY, CDR2 FYNNEI. The CDR3 has 15 amino acids.